These T cell receptor beta chains were read from a single sample in a study of T cell repertoires in aging, cancer and after chemotherapy. Via MiXCR, TCRdb re-called the multiplex PCR reads, giving one row per CDR3 protein. The table lists around 5,000 distinct CDR3 sequences, around 24% of them singletons. The sample taken for sequencing was blood. These receptors originate from a human donor with a blood cancer. Both conserved end residues are part of each CDR3. Fields, in order: clone size, V gene, J gene, D gene, CDR3 DNA, CDR3 protein. The D gene is left open where the match is weak. The listing skips clone size in some rows; elsewhere it reads once, few, many or a size class.

few	TRBV4-1	TRBJ2-1	-	TGCGCCAGCAGCCAAGATGAAGGGCGTGAGCAGTTCTTC	CASSQDEGREQFF
-	TRBV12-3/TRBV12-4	TRBJ2-6	-	TGTGCCAGCAGTTTAATAAAAGGGGGACGTTTAGGGGCCAACGTCCTGACTTTC	CASSLIKGGRLGANVLTF
-	TRBV18	TRBJ2-1	TRBD2	TGTGCCAGCTCACTCTTCCCTAGCGGGAGTCGCCGCAATGAGCAGTTCTTC	CASSLFPSGSRRNEQFF
medium-sized	TRBV6-1	TRBJ1-2	-	TGTGCCAGCAGTGAAGCGTCAGGGTATTATGGCTACACCTTC	CASSEASGYYGYTF
few	TRBV6-2/TRBV6-3	TRBJ1-1	-	TGTGCCAGCAATAAAGGCGACACTGAAGCTTTCTTT	CASNKGDTEAFF
-	TRBV2	TRBJ2-5	TRBD2	TGTGCCAGCAGTCAGACTAGCGGGAGGGAGGAGACCCAGTACTTC	CASSQTSGREETQYF
large	TRBV19	TRBJ2-1	-	TGTGCCAGTAGTATTGGTTTTTACAATGAGCAGTTCTTC	CASSIGFYNEQFF
medium-sized	TRBV5-4	TRBJ2-1	-	TGTGCCAGCAGCTTTGGGATCAATGAGCAGTTCTTC	CASSFGINEQFF
few	TRBV7-2	TRBJ2-5	-	TGTGCCAGCAGCCCGGGGGAGACCCAGTACTTC	CASSPGETQYF
medium-sized	TRBV19	TRBJ2-1	TRBD1	TGTGCCAGTAGCGCTCGTCCCGGGACAGGGGGAGCCTACAATGAGCAGTTCTTC	CASSARPGTGGAYNEQFF
-	TRBV7-9	TRBJ2-1	-	TGTGCCAGCAGGGTCCCATTATACAATGAGCAGTTCTTC	CASRVPLYNEQFF
medium-sized	TRBV27	TRBJ1-2	-	TGTGCCAGCAGTTCCCAGGACGGCACCTATGGCTACACCTTC	CASSSQDGTYGYTF
-	TRBV18	TRBJ2-5	-	TGTTCCAGCTCAGCCTACGACCAGGTCGGAGAGACCCAGTACTTC	CSSSAYDQVGETQYF
-	TRBV7-2	TRBJ2-7	-	TGTGCCAGCAGCTTAGATTGGGCCAGACCCTACGGGCAGTACTTC	CASSLDWARPYGQYF
few	TRBV7-9	TRBJ1-2	-	TGTGCCAGCAGCTCGAACATAGGGGACTATGGCTACACCTTC	CASSSNIGDYGYTF
few	TRBV18	TRBJ2-7	TRBD1	TGTGCCAGCTCACCTGTCAGGACAGGGGGCTCCTACGAGCAGTACTTC	CASSPVRTGGSYEQYF
few	TRBV12-3/TRBV12-4	TRBJ2-7	-	TGTGCCAGCAGTCCTTCGGGCTACGAGCAGTACTTC	CASSPSGYEQYF
few	TRBV6-4	TRBJ1-5	-	TGTGCCAGCAGTCAATATAGCAATCAGCCCCAGCATTTT	CASSQYSNQPQHF
few	TRBV14	TRBJ2-7	-	TGTGCCAGCAGCGAGGCGGGGCAGGGGGTCTACGAGCAGTACTTC	CASSEAGQGVYEQYF
medium-sized	TRBV19	TRBJ1-2	-	TGTGCCAGTAGTCCAGGGGTGATAGCTATTGGCTACACCTTC	CASSPGVIAIGYTF
-	TRBV7-6	TRBJ2-7	-	TGTGCCAGCAGCTTAGCCGCCCCCCGGGGAGCGTTCTCCTACGAGCAGTACTTC	CASSLAAPRGAFSYEQYF
medium-sized	TRBV19	TRBJ2-3	-	TGTGCCAGTAGTGCCCCTCCCGGGACTCTGATCACAGATACGCAGTATTTT	CASSAPPGTLITDTQYF
few	TRBV20-1	TRBJ1-2	-	TGCAGTGCTAGTAATCTTGGCGGCGGCTACACCTTC	CSASNLGGGYTF
few	TRBV19	TRBJ1-1	-	TGTGCCAGTAGTATAGGACATGAAACCGAAGCTTTCTTT	CASSIGHETEAFF
medium-sized	TRBV19	TRBJ2-5	TRBD2	TGTGCCAGTAATAAGGGACTACCCCAAGAGACCCAGTACTTC	CASNKGLPQETQYF
-	TRBV20-1	TRBJ2-7	TRBD2	TGCAGTGCTAGCCGGTCATTAGCGGGAGGAGGCGAGCAGTACTTC	CSASRSLAGGGEQYF
once	TRBV24-1	TRBJ2-1	TRBD2	TGTGCCACCAGTGATCTGACTAGCGGGAGACGCAATGAGCAGTTCTTC	CATSDLTSGRRNEQFF
once	TRBV20-1	TRBJ1-5	TRBD1	TGCAGTGCTAGAGAGGGACAGAGCAATCAGCCCCAGCATTTT	CSAREGQSNQPQHF
-	TRBV11-1	TRBJ1-5	-	TGTGCCAGCAGCTTTTCTGGCTCCCAGGAGCCCCAGCATTTT	CASSFSGSQEPQHF